These 7 T cell receptor beta chains were sequenced from one sample in a study of cytomegalovirus exposure and HLA in healthy donors listed by TCRdb under 2017. Library method: the immunoSEQ multiplex PCR assay. The multiplex PCR relied on a mix of 60 forward primers for TCR Vbeta segments and 13 reverse primers for TCR Jbeta segments. In TCRdb, the immuneACCESS table is reduced to in-frame sequences with V and J assigned. These tables do not hold every clone; where another copy was compared, an unresolved V gene accounts for under half, and the others remain unexplained. This sample comprises more than 55,000 clones, over 70% of them detected only once. The ten largest clones take up approximately 3.6% of the sample. Sequencing input: PBMCs. The origin of the receptors is a woman aged 40 to 50 in good health and CMV-seronegative.

The V and J genes are TRBV5-5 and TRBJ2-5; 13 positions match TRBD2. Looked up from germline, CDR1 is SGHKS and CDR2 is YYEKEE (reference sequence). The V gene end was trimmed by 4 bases and the J gene end by 2 bases; junction bases not matched to a gene: 11. The CDR3 spans 18 residues. This CDR3 reads CASSAGTSGTGGQETQYF. The CDR3 DNA is TGTGCCAGCAGCGCCGGGACTAGCGGGACCGGCGGGCAAGAGACCCAGTACTTC.

The gene calls are TRBV10-3 and TRBJ2-1, with 8 bases lining up with TRBD2. The CDR3 is 11 residues long. Germline trimming cut 11 bases from V and 6 bases from J; bases unmatched to any gene: 3. In germline, CDR1 is ENHRY, CDR2 SYGVKD. The CDR3 loop reads CAAGGGNEQFF. CDR3 sequence (DNA): TGTGCCGCGGGGGGTGGCAATGAGCAGTTCTTC.

This clone was seen once. The J gene is TRBJ1-2, the V gene TRBV6-6; maybe TRBD1 (5 bases). Trimming stripped 3 bases from V and 3 bases from J, with 11 bases between. From germline, CDR1 is MNHNY and CDR2 SVGAGI (reference sequence). CDR3 length equals 14 residues. CDR3: CASSYHRSDYGYTF. The DNA for the CDR3 is TGTGCCAGCAGTTATCACAGGTCAGACTATGGCTACACCTTC.

The chain couples TRBV5-1 to TRBJ2-2; D possibly corresponds to TRBD1 (5 bases). Trimming stripped 5 bases from V and 2 bases from J, with 13 bases between. The germline gives CDR1 SGHRS, CDR2 YFSETQ. The CDR3 spans 15 residues. The DNA for the CDR3 is TGCGCCAGCAGGAACACAGGAATAAACACCGGGGAGCTGTTTTTT. It translates to CASRNTGINTGELFF.

This clone was observed a few times. The rearrangement joins TRBV27 to TRBJ2-1; D may be TRBD1 (8 bases). This CDR3 has 15 amino acids. The V gene's germline CDR1 is MNHEY and CDR2 SMNVEV (reference sequence). V lost 3 bases and J 7 bases, leaving 16 bases between the germline ends. DNA of the CDR3: TGTGCCAGCAGTTTTAACAGGGGGGGCAGGAATGAGCAGTTCTTC. Its protein product is CASSFNRGGRNEQFF.

This clone appeared a few times. The chain employs TRBV7-9 and TRBJ2-7, with TRBD2 identical over 10 bases. The CDR3 spans 16 residues. With V trimmed by 5 bases and J by 5 bases, 12 bases remained unmatched. The germline CDR1 and CDR2 sequences are SEHNR and FQNEAQ (reference sequence). The CDR3 bases are TGTGCCAGCAGCCTTAGCCTAGCGGGAGAAGTCGACGAGCAGTACTTC. Translated, it gives CASSLSLAGEVDEQYF.

The table lists this clone with a count of one. The CDR3 region is CASSGGTGINEKLFF. The CDR3 DNA reads TGTGCCAGCAGTGGAGGGACAGGGATCAATGAAAAACTGTTTTTT. This chain joins TRBV2 and TRBJ1-4, with 9 bases matching TRBD1. V lost 4 bases, J lost 5 bases, and 5 bases stayed unmatched. The V gene's germline CDR1 is SNHLY and CDR2 FYNNEI. CDR3 length equals 15 residues.